These 23 T cell receptor beta chains were sequenced from one sample in a study of response to subunit inactivated influenza vaccine. TCRdb ran MiXCR on the RT-PCR reads and lists one entry per CDR3 protein. The sample consists of about 830,000 distinct CDR3 sequences, 15% to 20% of them appearing once. This sample comprised PBMCs from blood, obtained about 5 days after vaccination. Receptors originate from a man in his forties or fifties who received an inactivated influenza vaccine.

The chain has TRBV29-1 and TRBJ1-2; tentative D call: TRBD1 (5 bases). Looked up from germline, CDR1 is SQVTM and CDR2 is ANQGSEA. V lost 2 bases, J lost 4 bases, and 11 bases lay in between. The CDR3 covers 13 residues. This chain's CDR3 is CSVEQGKGYGYTF. The CDR3 DNA reads as TGCAGCGTTGAACAGGGCAAGGGCTATGGCTACACCTTC.

This clonotype has just a few counts. The rearrangement joins TRBV12-3 or TRBV12-4 to TRBJ2-7; 9 bases line up with TRBD1. This CDR3 spans 12 amino acids. The V gene end was trimmed by 5 bases and the J gene end by 6 bases; junction bases not matched to a gene: 2. CDR3 sequence: CASSVTGGEQYF. DNA of the CDR3: TGTGCCAGCAGTGTGACAGGGGGCGAGCAGTACTTC.

A few counts support this clonotype. The chain joins TRBV13 to TRBJ1-1; D is possibly TRBD1 (6 bases). This CDR3 is built from 16 residues. Trimming removed 5 bases at V and 4 bases at J, with 20 bases between. CDR1 and CDR2 (germline): PRHDT, FYEKMQ (reference sequence). The CDR3 loop reads CASSPKMGGRGTEAFF. For the CDR3, the DNA is TGTGCCAGCAGCCCTAAGATGGGAGGCAGGGGCACTGAAGCTTTCTTT. The variable domain in full, with the rest retrieved from reference TRBV13 and TRBJ1-1, is AAGVIQSPRHLIKEKRETATLKCYPIPRHDTVYWYQQGPGQDPQFLISFYEKMQSDKGSIPDRFSAQQFSDYHSELNMSSLELGDSALYFCASSPKMGGRGTEAFFGQGTRLTVV.

This clonotype has more than one count but fewer than ten. This chain links TRBV7-2 with TRBJ2-1; D might be TRBD2 (5 bases). Looked up from germline, CDR1 is SGHTA and CDR2 is FQGNSA. CDR3 length: 13 amino acids. V dropped 5 bases and J dropped 8 bases, with 13 bases sitting between them. As DNA, the CDR3 is TGTGCCAGCAGCCCCGGGATTAGATATGAGCAGTTCTTC. It yields the protein CASSPGIRYEQFF.

A few counts support this clonotype. The genes are TRBV20-1 and TRBJ2-1; TRBD2 agrees at 8 bases. CDR1 DFQATT and CDR2 SNEGSKA come from the germline V gene (reference sequence). The CDR3 is 15 residues long. The J segment lost 3 bases and the V segment lost 2 bases, leaving 6 bases of the junction unmatched. The CDR3 nucleotides are TGCAGTGCTAGACAACTAGCGGCTTACTACAATGAGCAGTTCTTC. This gives the protein CSARQLAAYYNEQFF.

CDR3 amino acids: CASTDGGEQYF. The CDR3 nucleotides read TGTGCCAGCACCGACGGGGGCGAGCAGTACTTC. The chain employs TRBV12-3 or TRBV12-4 and TRBJ2-7, with D perhaps TRBD2 (6 bases). V gave up 7 bases and J gave up 6 bases, with 10 bases separating them. This CDR3 comprises 11 residues.

The chain recombines TRBV7-8 with TRBJ1-1; D is unresolved. The CDR3 has 15 residues. Trimming took 4 bases from V and 1 from J, leaving 13 bases between them. The V gene's germline CDR1 is SGHVS and CDR2 FQNEAQ. The CDR3: CASSSWSGTNTEAFF. DNA of the CDR3: TGTGCCAGCAGCTCATGGAGTGGAACGAACACTGAAGCTTTCTTT.

This clonotype showed up just a few times. The genes are TRBV10-3 and TRBJ1-6; D unclear. The CDR3 loop spans 16 amino acids. The V end lost 3 bases, the J end lost 1 base, and 10 bases lay between the germline ends. Germline V gives CDR1 ENHRY, CDR2 SYGVKD. The CDR3 is CAISDPVESYNSPLHF. CDR3 nucleotides: TGTGCCATCAGTGACCCCGTGGAGTCCTATAATTCACCCCTCCACTTT.

The chain has TRBV7-9 and TRBJ2-1, with a possible D match to TRBD2 (6 bases). The CDR3 is 16 residues long. Looked up from germline, CDR1 is SEHNR and CDR2 is FQNEAQ (reference sequence). Trimming shortened V by 5 bases and J by 0 bases, and 14 bases separated the two germline ends. The CDR3 spells CASSPQKTSSYNEQFF. The CDR3 DNA reads TGTGCCAGCAGCCCTCAAAAGACTAGCTCCTACAATGAGCAGTTCTTC.

This sequence joins TRBV5-5 and TRBJ2-2; 12 bases are shared with TRBD1. V lost 4 bases and J lost 8; bases outside the gene matches: 9. The germline gives CDR1 SGHKS, CDR2 YYEKEE (reference sequence). The CDR3 runs 16 residues. The chain's CDR3 is CASSKPGQGARGELFF. DNA of the CDR3: TGTGCCAGCAGCAAACCGGGACAGGGGGCAAGGGGGGAGCTGTTTTTT.

This clonotype was detected a few times. The V call is TRBV6-2 or TRBV6-3, the J call TRBJ2-1; 8 bases align to TRBD2. This CDR3 comprises 16 residues. Germline V CDR1 and CDR2: MNHEY, SVGEGT. J was trimmed by 6 bases and V by 6 bases; bases with no gene match: 13. The CDR3 here is CASSDSLTSALNEQFF. The CDR3 nucleotides read TGTGCCAGCAGCGACTCTCTGACTAGCGCCCTCAATGAGCAGTTCTTC.

The J gene is TRBJ2-1, the V gene TRBV7-9; TRBD1 matches 9 bases. V lost 6 bases to trimming and J lost 7 bases; unmatched junction nucleotides: 10. CDR1 SEHNR and CDR2 FQNEAQ come from the germline V gene (reference sequence). This CDR3 contains 15 residues. The DNA for the CDR3 is TGTGCCAGCAGAAACACAGGGGGCGCTGGGAATGAGCAGTTCTTC. This gives the protein CASRNTGGAGNEQFF. Full variable domain (outside the CDR3, taken from reference TRBV7-9 and TRBJ2-1): DTGVSQNPRHKITKRGQNVTFRCDPISEHNRLYWYRQTLGQGPEFLTYFQNEAQLEKSRLLSDRFSAERPKGSFSTLEIQRTEQGDSAMYLCASRNTGGAGNEQFFGPGTRLTVL.

This clonotype was detected a few times. This chain joins TRBV2 and TRBJ2-2, with D perhaps TRBD1 (5 bases). The CDR3 has 15 amino acids. V lost 2 bases to trimming and J lost 4 bases, with 11 bases between them. Germline V gives CDR1 SNHLY, CDR2 FYNNEI. The DNA for the CDR3 is TGTGCCAGCAGTGAAATGCAGGGATCCACCGGGGAGCTGTTTTTT. Residues: CASSEMQGSTGELFF.

This clonotype was detected ten times or more. The V and J genes are TRBV5-6 and TRBJ1-5, with no clear D. There are 15 residues in the CDR3. Trimming removed 5 bases from V and 0 bases from J, with 12 bases in between. Looked up from germline, CDR1 is SGHDT and CDR2 is YYEEEE. The CDR3 DNA reads TGTGCCAGCAGTCTTGGCCCCTATAGCAATCAGCCCCAGCATTTT. Translating gives CASSLGPYSNQPQHF.

This clonotype was seen only a few times. This chain joins TRBV24-1 and TRBJ2-7; possible D gene TRBD1, 6 bases. V was trimmed by 9 bases and J by 1 base, leaving 9 bases between them. The length of the CDR3 is 12 residues. CDR1 and CDR2 (germline): KGHDR, SFDVKD. The CDR3 loop is CATSGASYEQYF. For the CDR3, the DNA is TGTGCCACCTCAGGGGCGTCCTACGAGCAGTACTTC.

This clonotype was counted only a few times. The chain combines TRBV7-9 with TRBJ2-5; possibly TRBD1 or TRBD2 for D (6 bases each). This CDR3 has 14 amino acids. Germline V gene lookup returns CDR1 SEHNR and CDR2 FQNEAQ (reference sequence). V was clipped by 2 bases and J by 5 bases, with 12 bases between them. The CDR3 protein is CASSLFGGWETQYF. CDR3 coding DNA: TGTGCCAGCAGCTTATTCGGGGGCTGGGAGACCCAGTACTTC.

This clonotype was recorded a few times. The rearrangement links TRBV20-1 to TRBJ2-5, with D uncertain. The length of the CDR3 is 14 residues. CDR1 is DFQATT and CDR2 is SNEGSKA in the germline V gene (reference sequence). Trimming took 7 bases from V and 0 from J, leaving 15 bases between them. Here the CDR3 DNA reads TGCAGTGTTACCCCAAGAACCTACCAAGAGACCCAGTACTTC. Its protein is CSVTPRTYQETQYF.

This clonotype was seen more than once but under ten times. This chain connects TRBV6-5 to TRBJ1-4, with no clear D. The CDR3 is made up of 13 amino acids. Germline-derived CDR1 and CDR2 are MNHEY and SVGAGI. V lost 0 bases, J lost 10 bases, and 9 bases lay in between. The CDR3 reads CASSYSGKGKLFF. Here the CDR3 DNA reads TGTGCCAGCAGTTACTCAGGGAAGGGAAAACTGTTTTTT.

In its sample, this clonotype was seen a few times. The CDR3 coding sequence is TGTGCCAGCAGACGAAGGGGGGGCGGGATGGACTACTATGGCTACACCTTC. Encoded protein: CASRRRGGGMDYYGYTF. The rearrangement joins TRBV12-3 or TRBV12-4 to TRBJ1-2, with a tentative D call TRBD1 (6 bases). Trimming left V 6 bases short and J 3 bases short, with 23 bases between. The CDR3 is made up of 17 amino acids.

This clonotype has just a few counts. The chain combines TRBV6-1 with TRBJ2-1, with TRBD2 matching over 10 bases. Per germline, CDR1 MNHNS and CDR2 SASEGT. Trimming cost V 5 bases and J 0 bases; bases outside gene matches: 4. The CDR3 runs to 16 residues. CDR3 sequence (DNA): TGTGCCAGCAGTCTAGCGGGAGACCTCTCCTACAATGAGCAGTTCTTC. Its translation: CASSLAGDLSYNEQFF.

This clonotype was seen more than once but under ten times. The genes are TRBV7-9 and TRBJ2-1; D might be TRBD2 (5 bases). V lost 3 bases, J lost 10 bases, and 10 bases lay in between. Germline CDR1 and CDR2: SEHNR and FQNEAQ (reference sequence). The CDR3 sequence is 12 residues long. The CDR3, as DNA: TGTGCCAGCAGCTTTCTGAGAGGGGAGCAGTTCTTC. It yields the protein CASSFLRGEQFF. The whole variable domain, remainder taken from reference TRBV7-9 and TRBJ2-1, is DTGVSQNPRHKITKRGQNVTFRCDPISEHNRLYWYRQTLGQGPEFLTYFQNEAQLEKSRLLSDRFSAERPKGSFSTLEIQRTEQGDSAMYLCASSFLRGEQFFGPGTRLTVL.

V and J are TRBV12-3 or TRBV12-4 and TRBJ2-1, with D unresolved. The CDR3 loop spans 14 amino acids. V dropped 3 bases and J dropped 4 bases, with 10 bases sitting between them. The CDR3 nucleotides are TGTGCCAGCAGTTTCTTGCAAGGGTACAATGAGCAGTTCTTC. Translating it yields CASSFLQGYNEQFF.

This clonotype was seen many times. The chain recombines TRBV20-1 with TRBJ2-7, with 9 bases fitting TRBD2. The CDR3 runs 14 residues. V shed 6 bases and J 4 bases; nucleotides not matched to a gene: 10. Germline V gives CDR1 DFQATT, CDR2 SNEGSKA (reference sequence). The CDR3 sequence is CSASTASGTYEQYF. The CDR3 DNA sequence: TGCAGTGCCTCAACGGCTAGCGGGACTTACGAGCAGTACTTC.